This T cell receptor beta chain was captured in a study of OX40 agonist ivuxolimab in advanced cancers. In the study overall: Earlier anti-PD-1, anti-PD-L1 or anti-CTLA-4 therapy was permitted; roughly 42% had received some. Regarding the study as a whole: Compared with CD4+, CD8+ T cells on average had more expanded clones. The study found among the lowest clonal expansion in partial responders at 0.1-3.0 mg/kg.

Produced via immunoSEQ multiplex PCR; TCRdb's table is partial and in-frame only. Here the sample spans under 75,000 clones, 80% to 95% being singletons. Comments on this clone: Its specificity is unknown.

The CDR3 is 16 amino acids. Per the germline V gene, CDR1 is LNHDA and CDR2 is SQIVND (reference sequence). Trimming cost V 0 bases and J 5 bases, with 14 bases left between them. The chain joins TRBV19 to TRBJ1-5; no clear D gene. The sample was CD4+ or CD8+ T cells sorted from blood, taken in a trial of the OX40 agonist ivuxolimab. The receptor was derived from an adult with an advanced solid tumor such as melanoma, head and neck, liver or kidney cancer. Here the CDR3 DNA reads TGTGCCAGTAGTATAGAAGGGTTGAGGGTGGATCAGCCCCAGCATTTT. Encoded protein: CASSIEGLRVDQPQHF.